This T cell receptor (beta chain) was profiled in a study of blood T cell repertoires in COVID-19 (TCRdb year 2020). About the investigation overall: Collaborator samples came from the United States, Italy and Spain and covered acute and convalescent phases of COVID-19. Samples came from the ongoing ImmuneRACE study (first 160 participants) plus 1,254 subjects from 6 global collaborators. Subjects who had been exposed to COVID-19, were actively infected with it, or had recovered from it provided the deeply sampled blood TCRbeta repertoires that made up the dataset. The repertoires were released in a freely available public database intended as a resource for research on the immune response to SARS-CoV-2. The prospective study material was composed of cDNA or gDNA derived from T cells, B-cell-depleted T cells, or PBMCs. Where available, HLA class I and class II types were obtained from metadata supplied by the sample provider rather than from assay-based typing. The sample metadata nearly always contained a de-identified subject ID, COVID-19 status, age in years and sex.

A single count supports this clone. Its antigen is not yet known. One base away there is no much larger clone; base qualities are not given. General conclusions and limits of the study: The amount of clinical and demographic metadata varied by source and participant and was provided uncurated.

Enrolling through a virtual design, the prospective study's participants ranged in age from roughly 18 to 90 years and lived across 24 United States geographic areas. In the prospective study, participants were assigned to cohorts based on the clinical history participants reported in a screening survey and a study questionnaire. For ImmuneRACE Cohort 3, a participant was defined as recovered based on two consecutive negative NP/OP PCR tests, clearance by a healthcare professional, or resolution of symptoms. In the prospective study, whole blood, serum and a nasopharyngeal or oropharyngeal swab were collected from each participant by mobile phlebotomists. Additional blood draws and questionnaires over a roughly two-month period could optionally be provided by prospective study participants. Before DNA extraction, prospective study blood samples were shipped either frozen or at room temperature.

The immunoSEQ Assay, a bias-controlled multiplex PCR, was used to amplify TCRbeta CDR3 regions from genomic DNA. Processing in the source paper ran as follows. Within the assay, amplification of reference gene primers was used to estimate how many nucleated cells each sample contained. To quantify the absolute abundance of each unique TCRbeta CDR3 rearrangement, sequence reads were collapsed and filtered. For each sample, productive Simpson clonality was calculated as the square root of Simpson's diversity index across productive rearrangements. Not all clones reach the TCRdb copy of this immuneACCESS table, which keeps in-frame sequences only. Checked studies attribute under half of the gap to unresolved V genes and leave the rest unexplained. V, J and clone size are those of that table, while D and trimming were read from the DNA. The sample contains 210,000 or so clones, 70% to 90% of them found a single time. The ten largest clones capture 11% of the sample.

Sequencing used PBMCs or T cells enriched from blood (not recorded which). The sequence was obtained from a man aged 25 to 45 who had recovered from COVID-19.

The CDR3: CASSSQSTGAGNTIYF. DNA sequence: TGTGCCAGCAGCTCGCAATCCACAGGGGCTGGAAACACCATATATTTT. Recombination joined TRBV7-2 with TRBJ1-3, and 7 bases in between align with TRBD1. The germline V gene sets CDR1 to SGHTA and CDR2 to FQGNSA. Its CDR3 holds 16 amino acids, cysteine through phenylalanine. The DNA shown is the 48-base CDR3, in frame from base 1. Clipping removes 4 bases from V and 2 bases from J, with 8 as the unmatched junction base count.